This entry features one T cell receptor beta chain sequence. Its antigen is undetermined. The data were obtained in a study of cytomegalovirus exposure and HLA in healthy donors. Trimming at V came to 4 bases and at J to 5 bases, leaving 6 bases not matched to a gene. Germline CDR1 reads SGHAT; CDR2 reads FQNNGV. The CDR3 runs to 14 residues. The donors comprised healthy bone marrow donors. Study-wide points: Common viral pathogens (according to a later analysis) appeared linked to several of the most significant clusters. Excluded were some V segments that proved indistinguishable, including TRBV6-2 and TRBV6-3. Later analysis identified a missense DCLRE1C variant that was linked to TCR beta V- and J-gene trimming.

The PCR was carried out with 60 Vbeta primers and 13 Jbeta primers. Clones were sequenced by immunoSEQ multiplex PCR, and TCRdb holds only the in-frame ones, with some missing. The table includes under 150,000 clones, 70% to 75% detected once. V usage is TRBV11-2 and J usage is TRBJ2-5; TRBD2 matches at 8 bases. The source of this sequence is a man aged 25 to 45 in good health and CMV-seronegative. The sequenced sample was PBMCs. DNA of the CDR3: TGTGCCAGCAGCTCGACGACTAGCGATGAGACCCAGTACTTC. The encoded protein is CASSSTTSDETQYF.